Presented here are 10 T cell receptor beta chains from one specimen sequenced in a study of T cells in Graves' hyperthyroidism and ophthalmopathy. Authors of the study amplified TCR beta CDR3 regions from RNA transcripts. A set of HTBI primers served as the primers for a first-round RT-PCR of the TCR CDR3. TCRdb re-derived calls from the multiplex PCR reads in MiXCR, one entry per CDR3 protein. The data show about 600,000 distinct CDR3 sequences, about a sixth seen once. Sequencing was done on a sample of blood. The source is a woman aged 40 to 50 with Graves' ophthalmopathy.

This clonotype has a count of ten or more. The chain is built from TRBV20-1 and TRBJ2-1; 14 bases line up with TRBD2. CDR1 is DFQATT and CDR2 is SNEGSKA in the germline V gene (reference sequence). V lost 8 bases to trimming and J lost 9 bases; unmatched junction nucleotides: 6. The CDR3 contains 13 residues. The CDR3 protein is CSTGTSGSGEQFF. CDR3 coding DNA: TGCAGTACCGGGACTAGCGGGAGTGGTGAGCAGTTCTTC.

This clonotype was counted at least ten times. V and J are TRBV7-2 and TRBJ1-2; D might be TRBD1 (6 bases). The CDR3 spans 13 residues. Per germline, CDR1 SGHTA and CDR2 FQGNSA. V was pared by 6 bases and J by 2 bases, with 10 bases between. The CDR3 coding sequence is TGTGCCAGCAGTGTCGACAGGAACTATGGCTACACCTTC. This gives the protein CASSVDRNYGYTF.

This clonotype was seen repeatedly, ten times or more. The genes are TRBV12-3 or TRBV12-4 and TRBJ1-2; a possible D gene is TRBD1 (5 bases). The CDR3 contains 15 residues. Deletions cut 2 bases from V and 2 bases from J, with 12 bases between. In DNA, the CDR3 is TGTGCCAGCAGTTTATGGGGGTCGTCAAACTATGGCTACACCTTC. It specifies CASSLWGSSNYGYTF.

The J gene is TRBJ1-1, the V gene TRBV7-9; the D gene is possibly TRBD1 (5 bases). V lost 5 bases to trimming and J lost 3 bases, with 16 bases between them. This CDR3 spans 15 amino acids. Germline CDR1 is SEHNR and CDR2 is FQNEAQ (reference sequence). Here the CDR3 DNA reads TGTGCCAGCAGCACTCCGGGGGGTTCGGACACTGAAGCTTTCTTT. Protein sequence: CASSTPGGSDTEAFF.

In this sample, this clonotype turned up many times. The chain carries TRBV2 and TRBJ2-2; 10 nucleotides align to TRBD2. CDR1 and CDR2 from the germline V gene are SNHLY and FYNNEI. The CDR3 sequence is 15 residues long. V lost 4 bases and J lost 6; bases outside the gene matches: 5. CDR3 sequence: CASSALAGVAGELFF. The CDR3 region has the DNA TGTGCCAGCAGTGCGCTAGCGGGAGTGGCCGGGGAGCTGTTTTTT.

This clonotype was seen many times. V usage is TRBV28 and J usage is TRBJ2-1; 9 positions agree with TRBD2. Germline values: CDR1 MDHEN, CDR2 SYDVKM. With 7 bases clipped from V and 5 bases from J, the junction kept 9 bases outside the gene matches. The CDR3 totals 15 residues. The CDR3 sequence: CASTPPAGGDNEQFF. Written as DNA, the CDR3 is TGTGCCAGCACCCCCCCCGCGGGAGGGGACAATGAGCAGTTCTTC.

This clonotype was seen at least ten times. This sequence joins TRBV2 and TRBJ1-2; 10 nucleotides line up with TRBD1. The CDR3 spans 17 residues. V dropped 2 bases and J dropped 4; count of bases not matched to a gene: 10. From germline, CDR1 is SNHLY and CDR2 FYNNEI. The CDR3: CASSESVTGGAGYGYTF. The CDR3 nucleotides are TGTGCCAGCAGTGAATCTGTGACAGGGGGCGCGGGCTATGGCTACACCTTC.

This clonotype was observed many times. The rearrangement uses TRBV2 and TRBJ2-1; 10 bases align to TRBD2. J was trimmed by 3 bases and V by 7 bases; bases with no gene match: 6. Germline V CDR1 and CDR2: SNHLY, FYNNEI. This CDR3 has 15 residues. This CDR3 reads CASIRGTSDYNEQFF. Written as DNA, the CDR3 is TGTGCCAGCATTCGGGGGACTAGCGACTACAATGAGCAGTTCTTC.

The chain links TRBV3-1 to TRBJ2-6, with D possibly called TRBD1 or TRBD2 (5 bases each). CDR1 LGHDT and CDR2 YNNKEL come from the germline V gene (reference sequence). V was pared by 1 base and J by 2 bases, with 12 bases between. The CDR3 sequence is 17 residues long. The CDR3 spells CASSQGGLGAGANVLTF. Here the CDR3 DNA reads TGTGCCAGCAGCCAAGGCGGGTTAGGGGCTGGGGCCAACGTCCTGACTTTC.

This clonotype was counted many times. This rearrangement joins TRBV20-1 to TRBJ2-1; TRBD2 matches at 8 bases. The CDR3 is 16 residues long. V lost 7 bases, J lost 0 bases, and 11 bases stayed unmatched. Per germline, CDR1 DFQATT and CDR2 SNEGSKA (reference sequence). The CDR3 loop reads CSVRLATGGSYNEQFF. In DNA, the CDR3 is TGCAGTGTGAGACTAGCGACAGGTGGCTCCTACAATGAGCAGTTCTTC.